This TCR beta chain was observed in a study of T cell responses to AZD1222 COVID-19 vaccine. Study-level results: The donor group comprised mostly white British people and more females; the analysis possibly underestimated clonal diversity. After two AZD1222 doses, spike-specific TCR breadth and depth rose versus day 0. Repertoires were sampled only after the peak T cell response. Of the AZD1222 recipients, only 6 or 7 were seropositive at baseline.

Worth noting for this clone: Its antigen is still unknown.

Sequencing used immunoSEQ multiplex PCR; TCRdb keeps in-frame clones, though not all of them. The profile shows about 120,000 clones, more than 85% of them singletons. Germline V gene data show CDR1 as ENHRY and CDR2 as SYGVKD. Trimming removed 8 bases from V and 3 bases from J; junction bases left unmatched: 16. The CDR3 runs 17 residues. The receptor was isolated from an adult in good health. Here the sequenced sample was peripheral blood, taken on day 0 of AZD1222 vaccination. The chain combines TRBV10-3 with TRBJ1-5; 7 bases map to TRBD1. The CDR3 here is CAIGAGAGGLLNQPQHF. The CDR3 coding sequence is TGTGCCATCGGGGCGGGGGCAGGGGGACTACTCAATCAGCCCCAGCATTTT.